Reported below is one T cell receptor (beta chain). Its antigen is unknown. The input lacks base qualities; no much larger clone sits a single base away. This CDR3 is also generated by other DNA sequences in the sample. TCRbeta CDR3 regions were amplified from genomic DNA by means of the immunoSEQ Assay, a bias-controlled multiplex PCR. In the original analysis: The number of nucleated cells in each sample was estimated by amplification of reference gene primers within the assay. To quantify the absolute abundance of each unique TCRbeta CDR3 rearrangement, sequence reads were collapsed and filtered. Productive Simpson clonality was computed per sample as the square root of Simpson's diversity index over productive rearrangements. TCRdb re-hosts the immuneACCESS table, in-frame sequences only. Its copies lack some clones; in the studies checked, an unresolved V gene accounts for under half of them, and the cause for the rest is not known. V and J calls and clone size are given by that table; D and trimming were obtained from the DNA. The sample table records approximately 450,000 clones; approximately 90% of these occur just once. The ten largest clones capture roughly 4% of the sample.

V is cut by 0 bases and J by 4 bases, and the space between the germline ends is 12 bases. CDR1 is given as MNHEY and CDR2 as SVGAGI, both from the germline V gene. From the cysteine through the phenylalanine, the CDR3 covers 15 amino acids. The read is trimmed to its CDR3 DNA, 45 bases read in frame from base 1. The entry originates in a study of blood T cell repertoires in COVID-19 (dated by TCRdb to 2020 to 2022). Describing the broader study: The collaborator samples originated in the United States, Italy and Spain and spanned the acute and convalescent phases of COVID-19. The prospective study material was composed of cDNA or gDNA derived from T cells, B-cell-depleted T cells, or PBMCs. The dataset comprised deeply sampled blood TCRbeta repertoires from subjects exposed to, actively infected with, or recovered from COVID-19. The repertoires were released in a freely available public database meant as a resource for research on the immune response to SARS-CoV-2. Samples came from the ongoing ImmuneRACE study (first 160 participants) plus 1,254 subjects from 6 global collaborators. Sample metadata almost always included a de-identified subject ID, COVID-19 status, age in years and sex. Where HLA class I and class II types were available, the types were taken from metadata supplied by the sample provider, not from assay-based typing. What the study reported, not specific to this receptor: Clinical and demographic metadata were provided uncurated, with the amount varying by source and participant.

Each collaborating institution followed its own protocols to collect whole blood in K2EDTA tubes. For TCRbeta analysis, collaborator samples were shipped as frozen whole blood, as isolated PBMCs, or as DNA extracted from either sample type. The sequence came from a woman aged 25 to 39 with acute or convalescent COVID-19. This sequence uses TRBV6-5 and TRBJ1-1; perhaps TRBD1 is the D gene, with 6 bases matching. Sequenced: peripheral blood. The CDR3 in this case is CASSYSQGSRTEAFF. The DNA is as follows: TGTGCCAGCAGTTACTCGCAGGGGAGTCGCACTGAAGCTTTCTTT.